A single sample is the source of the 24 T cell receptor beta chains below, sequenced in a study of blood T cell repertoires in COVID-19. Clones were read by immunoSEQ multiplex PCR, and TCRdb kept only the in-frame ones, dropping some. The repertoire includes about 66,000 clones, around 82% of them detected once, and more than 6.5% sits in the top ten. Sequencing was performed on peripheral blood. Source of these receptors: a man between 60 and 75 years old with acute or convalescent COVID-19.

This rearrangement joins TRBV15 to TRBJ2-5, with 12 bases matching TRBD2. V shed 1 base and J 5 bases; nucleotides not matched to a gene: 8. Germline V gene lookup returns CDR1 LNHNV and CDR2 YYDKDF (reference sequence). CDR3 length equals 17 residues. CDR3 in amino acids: CATSRAWTSGAQETQYF. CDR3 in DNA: TGTGCCACCAGCAGAGCGTGGACTAGCGGGGCCCAGGAGACCCAGTACTTC.

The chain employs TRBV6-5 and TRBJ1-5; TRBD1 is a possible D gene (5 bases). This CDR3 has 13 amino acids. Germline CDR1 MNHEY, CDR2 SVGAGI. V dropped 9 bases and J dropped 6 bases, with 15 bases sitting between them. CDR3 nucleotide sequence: TGTGCCAGTACTTCCAGGGAAGGTCAGCCCCAGCATTTT. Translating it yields CASTSREGQPQHF.

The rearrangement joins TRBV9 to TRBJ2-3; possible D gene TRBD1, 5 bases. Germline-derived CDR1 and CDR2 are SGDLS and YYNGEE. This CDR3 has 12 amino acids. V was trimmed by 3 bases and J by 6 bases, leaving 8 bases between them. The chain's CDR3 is CASSDAGDTQYF. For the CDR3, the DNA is TGTGCCAGCAGCGACGCAGGGGATACGCAGTATTTT.

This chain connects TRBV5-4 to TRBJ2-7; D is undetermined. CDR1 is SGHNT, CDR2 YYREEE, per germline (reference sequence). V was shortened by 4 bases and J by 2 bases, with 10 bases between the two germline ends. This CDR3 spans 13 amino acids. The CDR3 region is CASSTGGPYEQYF. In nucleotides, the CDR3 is TGTGCCAGCAGCACCGGTGGTCCCTACGAGCAGTACTTC. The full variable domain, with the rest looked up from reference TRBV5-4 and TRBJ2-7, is ETGVTQSPTHLIKTRGQQVTLRCSSQSGHNTVSWYQQALGQGPQFIFQYYREEENGRGNFPPRFSGLQFPNYSSELNVNALELDDSALYLCASSTGGPYEQYFGPGTRLTVT.

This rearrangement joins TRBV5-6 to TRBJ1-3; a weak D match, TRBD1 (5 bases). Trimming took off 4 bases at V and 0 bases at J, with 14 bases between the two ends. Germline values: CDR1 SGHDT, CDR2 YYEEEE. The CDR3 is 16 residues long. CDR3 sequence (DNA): TGTGCCAGCAGCCCCATTGGGGCGAACTCTGGAAACACCATATATTTT. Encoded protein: CASSPIGANSGNTIYF.

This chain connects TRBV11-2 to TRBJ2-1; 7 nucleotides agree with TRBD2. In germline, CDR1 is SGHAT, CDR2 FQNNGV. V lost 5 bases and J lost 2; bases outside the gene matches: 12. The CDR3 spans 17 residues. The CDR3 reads CASSPRPSGSTYNEQFF. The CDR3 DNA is TGTGCCAGCAGCCCCCGCCCTAGCGGATCAACCTACAATGAGCAGTTCTTC.

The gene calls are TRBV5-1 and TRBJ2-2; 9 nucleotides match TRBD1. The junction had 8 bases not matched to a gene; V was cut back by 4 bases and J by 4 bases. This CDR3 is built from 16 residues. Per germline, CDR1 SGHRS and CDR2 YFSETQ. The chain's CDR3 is CASSLRTGATTGELFF. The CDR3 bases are TGCGCCAGCAGCCTACGGACAGGGGCTACCACCGGGGAGCTGTTTTTT.

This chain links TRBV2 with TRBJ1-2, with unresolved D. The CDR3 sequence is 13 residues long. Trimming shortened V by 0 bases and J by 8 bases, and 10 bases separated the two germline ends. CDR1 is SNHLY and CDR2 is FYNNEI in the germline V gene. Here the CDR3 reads CASSEALTYGYTF. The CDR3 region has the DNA TGTGCCAGCAGTGAAGCGCTGACTTACGGCTACACCTTC.

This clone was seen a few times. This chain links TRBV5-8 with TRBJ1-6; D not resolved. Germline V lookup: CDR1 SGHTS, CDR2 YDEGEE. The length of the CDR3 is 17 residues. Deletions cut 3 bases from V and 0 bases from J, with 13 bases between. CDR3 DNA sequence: TGTGCCAGCAGCTCTTCGATGGCCCGCTCCTATAATTCACCCCTCCACTTT. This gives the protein CASSSSMARSYNSPLHF. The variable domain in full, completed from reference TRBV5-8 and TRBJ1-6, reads EAGVTQSPTHLIKTRGQQATLRCSPISGHTSVYWYQQALGLGLQFLLWYDEGEERNRGNFPPRFSGRQFPNYSSELNVNALELEDSALYLCASSSSMARSYNSPLHFGNGTRLTVT.

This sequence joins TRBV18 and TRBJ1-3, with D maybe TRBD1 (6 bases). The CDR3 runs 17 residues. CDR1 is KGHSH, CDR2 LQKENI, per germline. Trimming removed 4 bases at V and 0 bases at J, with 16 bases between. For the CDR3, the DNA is TGTGCCAGCTCACAGATCCCAGGGGCCTCCTCTGGAAACACCATATATTTT. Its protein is CASSQIPGASSGNTIYF.

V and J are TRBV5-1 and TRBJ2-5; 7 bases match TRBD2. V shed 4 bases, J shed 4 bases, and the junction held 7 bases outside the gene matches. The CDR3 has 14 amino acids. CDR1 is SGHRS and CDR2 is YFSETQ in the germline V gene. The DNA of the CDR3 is TGCGCCAGCAGCACCGGGACTATCCGAGAGACCCAGTACTTC. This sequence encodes CASSTGTIRETQYF.

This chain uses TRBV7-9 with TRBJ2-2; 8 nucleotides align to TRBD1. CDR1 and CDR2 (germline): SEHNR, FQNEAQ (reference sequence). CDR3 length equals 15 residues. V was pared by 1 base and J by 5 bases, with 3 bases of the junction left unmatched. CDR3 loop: CASSLDTGGTGELFF. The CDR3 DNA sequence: TGTGCCAGCAGCTTAGATACAGGGGGAACCGGGGAGCTGTTTTTT. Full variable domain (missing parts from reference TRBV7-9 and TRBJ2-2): DTGVSQNPRHKITKRGQNVTFRCDPISEHNRLYWYRQTLGQGPEFLTYFQNEAQLEKSRLLSDRFSAERPKGSFSTLEIQRTEQGDSAMYLCASSLDTGGTGELFFGEGSRLTVL.

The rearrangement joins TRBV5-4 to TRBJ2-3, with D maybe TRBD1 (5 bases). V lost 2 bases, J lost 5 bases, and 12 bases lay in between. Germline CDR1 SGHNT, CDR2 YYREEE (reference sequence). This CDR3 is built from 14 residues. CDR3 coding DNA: TGTGCCAGCAGCTTCCGACAGTTGGGAGATACGCAGTATTTT. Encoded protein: CASSFRQLGDTQYF.

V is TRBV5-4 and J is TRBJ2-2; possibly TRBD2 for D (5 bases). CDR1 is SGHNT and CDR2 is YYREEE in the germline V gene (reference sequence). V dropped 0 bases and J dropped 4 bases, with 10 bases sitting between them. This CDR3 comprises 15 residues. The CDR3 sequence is CASSLEGRVTGELFF. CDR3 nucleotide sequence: TGTGCCAGCAGCTTGGAAGGGCGGGTCACCGGGGAGCTGTTTTTT.

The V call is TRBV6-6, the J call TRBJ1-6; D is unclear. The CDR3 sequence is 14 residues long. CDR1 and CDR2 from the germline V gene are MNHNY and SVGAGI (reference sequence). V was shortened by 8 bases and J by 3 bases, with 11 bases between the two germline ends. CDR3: CASRSGIYNSPLHF. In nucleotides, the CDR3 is TGTGCCAGCCGCTCGGGTATCTATAATTCACCCCTCCACTTT.

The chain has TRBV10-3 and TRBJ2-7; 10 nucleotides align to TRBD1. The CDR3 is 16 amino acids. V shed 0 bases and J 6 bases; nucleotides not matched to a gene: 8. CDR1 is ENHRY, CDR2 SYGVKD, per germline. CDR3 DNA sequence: TGTGCCATCAGTGAGTCGAGGCCGGGACAGGGGATCGAGCAGTACTTC. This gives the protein CAISESRPGQGIEQYF.

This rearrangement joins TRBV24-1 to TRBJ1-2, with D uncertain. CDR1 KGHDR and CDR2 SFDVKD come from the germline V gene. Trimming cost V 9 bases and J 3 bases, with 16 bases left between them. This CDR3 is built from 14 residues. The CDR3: CATAPRGTDYGYTF. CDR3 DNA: TGTGCCACCGCCCCGCGGGGAACGGACTATGGCTACACCTTC.

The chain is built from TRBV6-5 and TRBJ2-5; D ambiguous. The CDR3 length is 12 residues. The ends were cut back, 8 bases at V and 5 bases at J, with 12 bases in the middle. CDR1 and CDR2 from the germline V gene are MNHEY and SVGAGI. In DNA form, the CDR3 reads TGTGCCAGCGGCTATCTGCGGGAGACCCAGTACTTC. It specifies CASGYLRETQYF.

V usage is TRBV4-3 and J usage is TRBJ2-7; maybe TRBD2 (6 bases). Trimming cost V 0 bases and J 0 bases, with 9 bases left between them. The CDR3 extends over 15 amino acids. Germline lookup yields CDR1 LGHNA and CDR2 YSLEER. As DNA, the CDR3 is TGCGCCAGCAGCCAAGATCCCGGGAGCTCCTACGAGCAGTACTTC. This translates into CASSQDPGSSYEQYF.

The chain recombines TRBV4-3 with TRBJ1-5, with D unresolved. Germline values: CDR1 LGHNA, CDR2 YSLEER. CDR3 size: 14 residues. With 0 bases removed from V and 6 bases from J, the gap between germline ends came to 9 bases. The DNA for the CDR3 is TGCGCCAGCAGCCAAGACAGGATGCGTCAGCCCCAGCATTTT. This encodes CASSQDRMRQPQHF.

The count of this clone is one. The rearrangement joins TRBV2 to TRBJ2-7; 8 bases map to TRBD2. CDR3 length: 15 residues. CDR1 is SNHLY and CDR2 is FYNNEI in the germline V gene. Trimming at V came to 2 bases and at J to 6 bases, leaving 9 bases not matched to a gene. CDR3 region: CASSEMALADIEQYF. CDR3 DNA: TGTGCCAGCAGTGAAATGGCACTAGCGGATATCGAGCAGTACTTC.

Here the CDR3 reads CASSSQTGGLMNTEAFF. DNA of the CDR3: TGTGCCAGCAGTTCCCAGACAGGGGGCCTGATGAACACTGAAGCTTTCTTT. The V and J genes are TRBV6-2 or TRBV6-3 and TRBJ1-1; 10 bases map to TRBD1. Germline values: CDR1 MNHEY, CDR2 SVGEGT. The CDR3 consists of 17 residues. V lost 4 bases, J lost 0 bases, and 8 bases stayed unmatched.

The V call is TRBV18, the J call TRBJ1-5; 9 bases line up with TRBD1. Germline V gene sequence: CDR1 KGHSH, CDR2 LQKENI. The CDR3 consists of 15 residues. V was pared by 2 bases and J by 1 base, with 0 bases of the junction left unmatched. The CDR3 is CASSPGTGSNQPQHF. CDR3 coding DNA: TGTGCCAGCTCACCAGGGACAGGGAGCAATCAGCCCCAGCATTTT.

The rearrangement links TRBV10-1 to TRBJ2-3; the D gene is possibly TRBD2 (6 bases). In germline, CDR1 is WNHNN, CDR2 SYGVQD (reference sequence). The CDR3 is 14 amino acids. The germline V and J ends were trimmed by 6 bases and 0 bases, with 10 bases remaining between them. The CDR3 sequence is CASSSGTSTDTQYF. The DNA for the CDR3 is TGCGCCAGCAGCTCCGGGACTAGCACAGATACGCAGTATTTT.